This T cell receptor (beta chain) was sequenced for a study of CD8 T cells in ankylosing spondylitis. Whole-study findings and limits: A TCR beta motif made of eight highly homologous variants seemed typical of ankylosing spondylitis blood.

Regarding this clonotype: The antigen is unknown.

Germline-derived CDR1 and CDR2 are MNHEY and SVGAGI. With 2 bases clipped from V and 8 bases from J, the junction kept 9 bases outside the gene matches. The CDR3 is 15 amino acids. By quantitative 5'-RACE with molecular barcodes, the TCR beta libraries were made. TCRdb re-called the 5' RACE reads with MiXCR, one entry per CDR3 protein. The sample records about 540,000 distinct CDR3 sequences, roughly an eighth being singletons. J is TRBJ1-2 and V is TRBV6-5; 9 nucleotides agree with TRBD1. What was sequenced was blood, either unsorted or a sorted T cell fraction (not recorded which). This clonotype was obtained from a male donor with ankylosing spondylitis. This CDR3 is CASSYTPDRGGGYTF. The CDR3 bases are TGTGCCAGCAGTTACACTCCTGACAGGGGGGGAGGCTACACCTTC.